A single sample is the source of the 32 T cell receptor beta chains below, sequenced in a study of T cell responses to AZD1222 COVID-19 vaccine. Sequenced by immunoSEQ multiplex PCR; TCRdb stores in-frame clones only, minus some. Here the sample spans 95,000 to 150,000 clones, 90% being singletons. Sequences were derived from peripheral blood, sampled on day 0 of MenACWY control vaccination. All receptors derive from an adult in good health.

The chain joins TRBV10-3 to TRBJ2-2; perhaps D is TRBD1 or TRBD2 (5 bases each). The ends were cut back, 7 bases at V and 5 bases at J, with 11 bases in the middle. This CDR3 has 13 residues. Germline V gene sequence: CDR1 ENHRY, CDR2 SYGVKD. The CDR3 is CAIMGVRTGELFF. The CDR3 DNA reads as TGTGCCATCATGGGGGTTAGGACCGGGGAGCTGTTTTTT.

CDR3 sequence: CASSIGGMGNYGYTF. The CDR3 bases are TGTGCCAGTAGTATAGGCGGCATGGGAAACTATGGCTACACCTTC. V and J are TRBV19 and TRBJ1-2; D gene unclear. This CDR3 has 15 residues. Germline V gene data show CDR1 as LNHDA and CDR2 as SQIVND (reference sequence). The V end was cut by 1 base, the J end by 2 bases, with 11 bases between. Full variable domain (missing parts from reference TRBV19 and TRBJ1-2): DGGITQSPKYLFRKEGQNVTLSCEQNLNHDAMYWYRQDPGQGLRLIYYSQIVNDFQKGDIAEGYSVSREKKESFPLTVTSAQKNPTAFYLCASSIGGMGNYGYTFGSGTRLTVV.

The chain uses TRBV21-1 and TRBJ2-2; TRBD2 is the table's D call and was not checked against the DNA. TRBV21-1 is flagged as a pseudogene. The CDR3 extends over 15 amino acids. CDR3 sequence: CASSKFEGKIGELFF. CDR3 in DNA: TGTGCCAGCAGCAAATTCGAGGGTAAGATCGGGGAGCTGTTTTTT.

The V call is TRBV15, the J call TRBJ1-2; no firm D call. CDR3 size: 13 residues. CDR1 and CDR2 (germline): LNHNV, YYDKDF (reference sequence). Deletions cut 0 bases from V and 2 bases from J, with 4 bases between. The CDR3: CATSRDTNYGYTF. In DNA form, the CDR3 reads TGTGCCACCAGCAGAGACACAAACTATGGCTACACCTTC.

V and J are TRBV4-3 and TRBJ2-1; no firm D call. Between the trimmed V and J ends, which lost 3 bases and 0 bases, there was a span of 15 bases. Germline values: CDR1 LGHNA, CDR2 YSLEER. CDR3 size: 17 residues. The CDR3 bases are TGCGCCAGCAGCCACAATTTGGACGGACGCTCCTACAATGAGCAGTTCTTC. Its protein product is CASSHNLDGRSYNEQFF.

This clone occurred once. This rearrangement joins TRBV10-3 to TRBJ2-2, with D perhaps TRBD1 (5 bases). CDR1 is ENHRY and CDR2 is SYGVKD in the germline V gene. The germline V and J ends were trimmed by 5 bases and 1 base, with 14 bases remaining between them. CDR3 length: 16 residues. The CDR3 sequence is CAISPRTSQNTGELFF. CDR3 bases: TGTGCCATCAGTCCGCGGACATCTCAGAACACCGGGGAGCTGTTTTTT.

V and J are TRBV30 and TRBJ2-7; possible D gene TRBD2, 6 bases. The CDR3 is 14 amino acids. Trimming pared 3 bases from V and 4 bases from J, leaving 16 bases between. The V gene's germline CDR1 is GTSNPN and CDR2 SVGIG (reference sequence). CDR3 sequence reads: CAWRRTGSGYEQYF. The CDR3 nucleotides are TGTGCCTGGAGAAGAACGGGTAGCGGTTACGAGCAGTACTTC.

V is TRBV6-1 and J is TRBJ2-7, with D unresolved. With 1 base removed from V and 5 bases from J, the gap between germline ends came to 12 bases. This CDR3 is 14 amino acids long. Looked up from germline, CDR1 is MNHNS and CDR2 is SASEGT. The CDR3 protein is CASSEVSARHEQYV. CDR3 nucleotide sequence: TGTGCCAGCAGTGAAGTTTCGGCCAGGCACGAGCAGTACGTC.

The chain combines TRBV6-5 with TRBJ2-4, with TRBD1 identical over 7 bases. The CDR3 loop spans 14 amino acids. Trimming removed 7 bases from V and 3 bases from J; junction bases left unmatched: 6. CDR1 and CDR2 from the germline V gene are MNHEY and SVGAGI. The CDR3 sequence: CASTPPGGKNIQYF. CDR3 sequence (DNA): TGTGCCAGCACCCCACCAGGGGGCAAAAACATTCAGTACTTC.

CDR3 sequence: CASSFNPGWQSQETQYF. Here the CDR3 DNA reads TGTGCCAGCAGCTTCAACCCCGGATGGCAGTCCCAAGAGACCCAGTACTTC. The chain carries TRBV7-8 and TRBJ2-5; D gene uncertain. This CDR3 contains 17 residues. V was trimmed by 3 bases and J by 1 base, leaving 18 bases between them. CDR1 SGHVS and CDR2 FQNEAQ come from the germline V gene.

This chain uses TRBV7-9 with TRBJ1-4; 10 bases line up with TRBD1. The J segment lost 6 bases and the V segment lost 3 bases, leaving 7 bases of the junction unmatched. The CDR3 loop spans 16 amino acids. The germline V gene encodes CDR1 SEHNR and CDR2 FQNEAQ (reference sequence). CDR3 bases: TGTGCCAGCAGCTTCTATGCCGGGACAGGGGATGAAAAACTGTTTTTT. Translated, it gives CASSFYAGTGDEKLFF. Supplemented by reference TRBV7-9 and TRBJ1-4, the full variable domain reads DTGVSQNPRHKITKRGQNVTFRCDPISEHNRLYWYRQTLGQGPEFLTYFQNEAQLEKSRLLSDRFSAERPKGSFSTLEIQRTEQGDSAMYLCASSFYAGTGDEKLFFGSGTQLSVL.

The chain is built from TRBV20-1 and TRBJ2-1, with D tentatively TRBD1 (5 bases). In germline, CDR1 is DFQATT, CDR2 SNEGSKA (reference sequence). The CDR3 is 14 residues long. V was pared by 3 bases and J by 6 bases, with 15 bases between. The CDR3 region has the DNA TGCAGTGCTAGTTCGGGCAGGGTGGTCAATGAGCAGTTCTTC. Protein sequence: CSASSGRVVNEQFF.

As DNA, the CDR3 is TGTGCCAGCAGTCCCGGGACAGGGGGCCCCATTAATGAAAAACTGTTTTTT. Residues: CASSPGTGGPINEKLFF. The J gene is TRBJ1-4, the V gene TRBV2; 12 bases fit TRBD1. The trim removed 5 bases at V and 4 bases at J, leaving 8 bases unmatched. Germline lookup yields CDR1 SNHLY and CDR2 FYNNEI. CDR3 size: 17 residues.

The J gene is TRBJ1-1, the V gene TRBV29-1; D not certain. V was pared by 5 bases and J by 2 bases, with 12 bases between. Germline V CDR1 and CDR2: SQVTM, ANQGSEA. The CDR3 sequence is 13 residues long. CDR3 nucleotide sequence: TGCAGCGTTCCTGCCATACTCAACACTGAAGCTTTCTTT. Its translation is CSVPAILNTEAFF. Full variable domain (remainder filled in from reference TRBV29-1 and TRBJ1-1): SAVISQKPSRDICQRGTSLTIQCQVDSQVTMMFWYRQQPGQSLTLIATANQGSEATYESGFVIDKFPISRPNLTFSTLTVSNMSPEDSSIYLCSVPAILNTEAFFGQGTRLTVV.

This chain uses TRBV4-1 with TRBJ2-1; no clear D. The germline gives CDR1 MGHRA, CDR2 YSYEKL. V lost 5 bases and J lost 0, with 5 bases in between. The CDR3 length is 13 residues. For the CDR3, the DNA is TGCGCCAGCAGCGGGGTCTCCTACAATGAGCAGTTCTTC. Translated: CASSGVSYNEQFF.

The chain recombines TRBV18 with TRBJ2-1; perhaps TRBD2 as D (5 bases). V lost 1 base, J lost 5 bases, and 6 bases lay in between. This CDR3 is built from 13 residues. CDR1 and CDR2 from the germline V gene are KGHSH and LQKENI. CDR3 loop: CASSPRADNEQFF. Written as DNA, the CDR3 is TGTGCCAGCTCACCACGAGCGGACAATGAGCAGTTCTTC.

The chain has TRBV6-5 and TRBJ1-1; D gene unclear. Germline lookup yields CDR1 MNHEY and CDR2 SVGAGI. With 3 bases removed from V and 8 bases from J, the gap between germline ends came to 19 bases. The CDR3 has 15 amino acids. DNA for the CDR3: TGTGCCAGCAGTTATAGGGATGGAAGTAGCAGAGAAGCTTTCTTT. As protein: CASSYRDGSSREAFF.

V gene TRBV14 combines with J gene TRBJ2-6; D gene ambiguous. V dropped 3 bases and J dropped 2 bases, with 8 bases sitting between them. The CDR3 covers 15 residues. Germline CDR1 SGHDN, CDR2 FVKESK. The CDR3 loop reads CASSHTDPGANVLTF. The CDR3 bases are TGTGCCAGCAGCCATACAGACCCTGGGGCCAACGTCCTGACTTTC.

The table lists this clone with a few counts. The CDR3 region is CASRHRLRDYGYTF. The CDR3 DNA is TGTGCCAGTAGACACAGACTCAGGGACTATGGCTACACCTTC. The chain recombines TRBV19 with TRBJ1-2, with D perhaps matching TRBD1 (5 bases). The CDR3 consists of 14 residues. Germline V gene sequence: CDR1 LNHDA, CDR2 SQIVND (reference sequence). Deletions cut 6 bases from V and 3 bases from J, with 14 bases between.

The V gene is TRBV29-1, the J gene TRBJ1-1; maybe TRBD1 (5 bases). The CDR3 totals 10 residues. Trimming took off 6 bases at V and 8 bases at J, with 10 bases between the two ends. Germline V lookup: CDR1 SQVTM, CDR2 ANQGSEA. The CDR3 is CSVRRAEAFF. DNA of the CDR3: TGCAGCGTGCGCAGGGCAGAAGCTTTCTTT.

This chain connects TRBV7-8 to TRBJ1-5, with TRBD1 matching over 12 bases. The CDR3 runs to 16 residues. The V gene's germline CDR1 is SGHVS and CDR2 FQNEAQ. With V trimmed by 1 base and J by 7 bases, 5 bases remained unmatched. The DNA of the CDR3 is TGTGCCAGCAGCTTAGGGGACAGGGGGCATCGGCAGCCCCAGCATTTT. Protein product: CASSLGDRGHRQPQHF.

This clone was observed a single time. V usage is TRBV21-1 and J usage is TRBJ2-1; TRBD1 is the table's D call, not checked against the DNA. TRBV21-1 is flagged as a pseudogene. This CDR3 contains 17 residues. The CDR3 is CASSQSHDPNRNNEQFF. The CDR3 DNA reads TGTGCCAGCAGCCAGAGCCACGACCCAAACAGAAACAATGAGCAGTTCTTC.

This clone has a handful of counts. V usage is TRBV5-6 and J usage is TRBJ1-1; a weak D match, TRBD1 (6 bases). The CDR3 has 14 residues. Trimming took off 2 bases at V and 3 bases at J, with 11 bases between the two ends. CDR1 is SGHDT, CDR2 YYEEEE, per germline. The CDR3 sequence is CASSFRGGYTEAFF. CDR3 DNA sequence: TGTGCCAGCAGCTTCAGGGGTGGATACACTGAAGCTTTCTTT.

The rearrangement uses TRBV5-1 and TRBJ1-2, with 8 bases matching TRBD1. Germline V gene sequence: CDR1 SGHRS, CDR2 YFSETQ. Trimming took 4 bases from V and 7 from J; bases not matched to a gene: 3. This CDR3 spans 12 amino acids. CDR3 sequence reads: CASSHGQGGYTF. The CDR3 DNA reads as TGCGCCAGCAGCCATGGACAGGGTGGCTACACCTTC.

The CDR3 nucleotides are TGTGCCAGCAGTCTCGGACTGGGGGAAGAGACCCAGTACTTC. Its translation: CASSLGLGEETQYF. The J gene is TRBJ2-5, the V gene TRBV2; D possibly uses TRBD1 or TRBD2 (5 bases each). The CDR3 extends over 14 amino acids. The germline V and J ends were trimmed by 5 bases and 3 bases, with 13 bases remaining between them. Looked up from germline, CDR1 is SNHLY and CDR2 is FYNNEI. The full variable domain, in which reference TRBV2 and TRBJ2-5 provide the parts outside the CDR3, is EPEVTQTPSHQVTQMGQEVILRCVPISNHLYFYWYRQILGQKVEFLVSFYNNEISEKSEIFDDQFSVERPDGSNFTLKIRSTKLEDSAMYFCASSLGLGEETQYFGPGTRLLVL.

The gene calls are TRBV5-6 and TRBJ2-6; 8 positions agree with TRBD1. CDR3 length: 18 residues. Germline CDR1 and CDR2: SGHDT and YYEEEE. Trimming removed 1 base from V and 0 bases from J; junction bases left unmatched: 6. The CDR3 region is CASSLFGTGISGANVLTF. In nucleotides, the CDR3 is TGTGCCAGCAGCTTGTTTGGGACAGGCATCTCTGGGGCCAACGTCCTGACTTTC.

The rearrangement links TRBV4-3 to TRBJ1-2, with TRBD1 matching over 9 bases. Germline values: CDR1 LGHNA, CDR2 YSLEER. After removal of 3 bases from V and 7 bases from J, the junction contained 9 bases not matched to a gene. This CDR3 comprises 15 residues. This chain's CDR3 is CASSQDTGGRSGYTF. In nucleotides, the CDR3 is TGCGCCAGCAGCCAGGATACAGGGGGCAGGAGTGGCTACACCTTC.

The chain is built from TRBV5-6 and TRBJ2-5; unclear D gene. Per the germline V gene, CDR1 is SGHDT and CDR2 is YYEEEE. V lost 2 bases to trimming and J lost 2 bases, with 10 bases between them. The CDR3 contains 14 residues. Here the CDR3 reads CASSLPIRQETQYF. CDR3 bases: TGTGCCAGCAGCTTACCCATAAGGCAAGAGACCCAGTACTTC.

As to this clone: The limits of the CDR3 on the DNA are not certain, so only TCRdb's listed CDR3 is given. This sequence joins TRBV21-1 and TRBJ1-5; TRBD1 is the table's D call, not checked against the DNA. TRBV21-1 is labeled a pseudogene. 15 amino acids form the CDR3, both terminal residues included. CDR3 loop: CASSKWAGGNQPQHF.

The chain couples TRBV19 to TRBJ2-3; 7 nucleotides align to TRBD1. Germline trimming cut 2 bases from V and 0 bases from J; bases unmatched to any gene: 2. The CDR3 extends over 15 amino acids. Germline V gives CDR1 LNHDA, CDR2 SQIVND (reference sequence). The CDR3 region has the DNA TGTGCCAGTAGTATACAGGGGGTAAGCACAGATACGCAGTATTTT. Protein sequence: CASSIQGVSTDTQYF.

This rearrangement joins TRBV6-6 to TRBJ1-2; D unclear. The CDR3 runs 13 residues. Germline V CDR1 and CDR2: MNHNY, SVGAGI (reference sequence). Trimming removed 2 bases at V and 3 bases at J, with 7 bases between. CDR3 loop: CASSYEPDYGYTF. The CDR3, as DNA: TGTGCCAGCAGTTACGAGCCGGACTATGGCTACACCTTC.

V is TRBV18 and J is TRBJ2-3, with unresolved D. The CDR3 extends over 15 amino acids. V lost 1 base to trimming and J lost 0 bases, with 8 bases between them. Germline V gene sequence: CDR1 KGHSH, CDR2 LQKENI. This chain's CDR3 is CASSPLDLSTDTQYF. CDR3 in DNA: TGTGCCAGCTCACCACTGGACCTTAGCACAGATACGCAGTATTTT.